A single T cell receptor (beta chain) is shown here with its context. The data stem from a study of shared clonotypes between healthy human individuals. This table comes from immunoSEQ multiplex PCR, and its TCRdb copy is limited to in-frame clones, with some not included. The data contain about 2,200,000 clones, approximately 94% of them singletons. Naive CD8 cells, CD45RO-negative and positively selected for CCR7, excluded terminally differentiated effector memory CD45RA+ cells. Only Caucasian adults living in Nashville, Tennessee made up the donor group. This CDR3 contains 19 residues. Trimming removed 2 bases at V and 1 base at J, with 22 bases between. Germline V gives CDR1 ENHRY, CDR2 SYGVKD.

The specimen sequenced was naive CD8+ T cells from PBMCs. The chain combines TRBV10-3 with TRBJ2-3; D not resolved. The clonotype comes from a man younger than 30 in good health. Some clones in this sample may be carry-over from other donors' samples. In DNA, the CDR3 is TGTGCCATCAGTGAGCCGCGATTTTCCGTTCAGGTCGGCACAGATACGCAGTATTTT. Protein: CAISEPRFSVQVGTDTQYF.